The TCR beta chain under discussion was sequenced for a study of blood T cell repertoires in COVID-19. Study-wide background: COVID-19 samples, acute and convalescent, were from the United States, Italy and Spain.

The data were produced by immunoSEQ multiplex PCR, yet TCRdb's version contains in-frame clones alone and is incomplete. The sample lists 300,000 to 500,000 clones; around nine tenths were seen once. Trimming shortened V by 1 base and J by 5 bases, and 15 bases separated the two germline ends. Germline CDR1 reads SGHAT; CDR2 reads FQNNGV. This CDR3 is built from 16 residues. The participants were between about 18 and 100 years old and came from some 25 US areas. The TCR comes from a woman aged 25 to 39 with acute COVID-19. Sample: PBMCs or T cells enriched from blood (not recorded which). The V and J genes are TRBV11-2 and TRBJ2-1; D remains unclear. The CDR3 loop reads CASSLGSKTINNEQFF. The CDR3 nucleotides are TGTGCCAGCAGCTTAGGGTCGAAGACAATAAACAATGAGCAGTTCTTC.